This is a list of T cell receptor beta chains from one sample in a study of cytomegalovirus exposure and HLA in healthy donors. The method was immunoSEQ multiplex PCR; TCRdb's version includes in-frame clones alone and lacks a portion of them. The sample lists over 100,000 clones, 63% occurring once. The sample consisted of PBMCs. All receptors derive from a man aged 35 to 55 in good health and CMV-seropositive. CDR3s include the opening cysteine and the closing phenylalanine or tryptophan. Fields, in order: V gene, clone size, J gene, CDR3 protein. Part of the rows lack a size; the others show once, few, many or a class for expanded clones.

TRBV4-1	-	TRBJ2-5	CASSPASGGETQYF
TRBV9	-	TRBJ1-5	CASSVAPSVDQPQHF
TRBV19	-	TRBJ1-3	CASSTQDSGNTIYF
TRBV19	-	TRBJ2-4	CASSMPQGDIQYF
TRBV9	once	TRBJ2-1	CASSVGSSGGSYNEQFF
TRBV7-2	-	TRBJ2-3	CASSFVNTQYF
TRBV7-3	few	TRBJ1-1	CASSRQGLGNTEAFF
TRBV5-4	few	TRBJ1-2	CASSAVGTGVGYGYTF
TRBV5-5	-	TRBJ1-6	CASSSLDRGLNSPLHF
TRBV6-5	-	TRBJ2-7	CASGRWTLFSYEQYF
TRBV2	few	TRBJ1-2	CASSEPGQGNAYGYTF
TRBV5-1	few	TRBJ2-5	CASSLGQGAGQETQYF
TRBV10-2	-	TRBJ1-1	CASRDRGLQRGTEAFF
TRBV29-1	-	TRBJ2-7	CSVMLLSSTGEQYF
TRBV25-1	-	TRBJ1-2	CASSVTGVAYGYTF
TRBV6-5	-	TRBJ2-7	CASSDLASGAYEQYF
TRBV7-9	-	TRBJ2-7	CASSLGAGGYEQYF
TRBV7-8	-	TRBJ2-1	CASSRDRANEQFF
TRBV27	few	TRBJ2-3	CASKREGADTQYF
TRBV5-1	-	TRBJ1-2	CASSFGGAGGGYTF
TRBV5-1	-	-	CASSLGAGTYEQYF
TRBV18	-	TRBJ1-1	CASSAGTANTEAFF
TRBV7-3	-	TRBJ2-3	CASSFGGTDTQYF
TRBV28	few	TRBJ1-3	CASSFVEGLHAGNTIYF
TRBV7-3	-	TRBJ2-1	CASSEGTGVYNEQFF
TRBV2	-	TRBJ1-5	CASSAQQGPRSNQPQHF
TRBV15	-	TRBJ2-1	CATSRSGRGNEQFF
TRBV28	few	TRBJ1-1	CASSATGMANTEAFF
TRBV9	-	TRBJ2-3	CASSVTSGGVTDTQYF
TRBV5-3	-	TRBJ2-7	CARSPQHRGDYEQYF
TRBV13	few	TRBJ1-5	CASSFRQGGQPQHF
TRBV10-3	-	TRBJ1-1	CATTQDITAEAFF
TRBV6-5	-	TRBJ1-2	CASSYGVSRGGGYTF
TRBV7-2	few	TRBJ2-7	CASSFGFGVSEQYF
TRBV27	-	TRBJ1-2	CASSFGFREGYTF
TRBV19	-	TRBJ2-1	CASSIVESSGRRAYNEQFF
TRBV6-6	-	TRBJ1-1	CASSRGTMNTKAFF
TRBV28	-	TRBJ2-7	CASSSPTSGTFYEQYF
TRBV2	-	TRBJ2-5	CASSPLETQYF
TRBV4-3	once	TRBJ2-7	CASSQDRAGAYEQYF
TRBV4-1	-	TRBJ2-3	CASSQDLPDTQYF
TRBV11-3	-	TRBJ2-2	CASSLGIARGTGELFF